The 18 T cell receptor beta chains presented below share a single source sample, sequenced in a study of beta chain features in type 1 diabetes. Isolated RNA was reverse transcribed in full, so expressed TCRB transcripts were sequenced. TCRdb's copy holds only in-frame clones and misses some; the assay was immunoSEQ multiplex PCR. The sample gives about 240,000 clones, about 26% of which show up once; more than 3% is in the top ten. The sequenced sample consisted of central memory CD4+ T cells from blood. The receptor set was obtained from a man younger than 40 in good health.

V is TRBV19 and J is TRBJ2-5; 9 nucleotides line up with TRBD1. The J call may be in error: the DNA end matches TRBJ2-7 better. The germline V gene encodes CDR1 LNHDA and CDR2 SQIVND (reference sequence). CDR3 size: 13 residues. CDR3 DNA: TGTGCCAGTGCACAGGGGGCATCCTACGAGCAGTACTTC. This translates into CASAQGASYEQYF.

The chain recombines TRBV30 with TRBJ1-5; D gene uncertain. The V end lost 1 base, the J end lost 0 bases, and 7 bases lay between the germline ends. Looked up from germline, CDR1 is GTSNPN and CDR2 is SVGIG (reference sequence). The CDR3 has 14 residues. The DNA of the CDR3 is TGTGCCTGGAGTGGAGACACTAGCAATCAGCCCCAGCATTTT. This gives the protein CAWSGDTSNQPQHF.

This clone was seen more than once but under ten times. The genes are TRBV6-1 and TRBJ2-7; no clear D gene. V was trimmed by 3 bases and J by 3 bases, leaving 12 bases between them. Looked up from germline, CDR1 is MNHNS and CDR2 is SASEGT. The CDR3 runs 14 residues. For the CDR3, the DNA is TGTGCCAGCAGTGACCCTTGGGGATACTACGAGCAGTACTTC. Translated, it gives CASSDPWGYYEQYF.

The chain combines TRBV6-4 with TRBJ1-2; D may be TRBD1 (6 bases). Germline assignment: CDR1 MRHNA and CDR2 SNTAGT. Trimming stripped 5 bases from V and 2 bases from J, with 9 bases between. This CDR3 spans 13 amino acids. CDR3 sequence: CASSPDRNYGYTF. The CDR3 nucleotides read TGTGCCAGCAGTCCAGACAGGAACTATGGCTACACCTTC.

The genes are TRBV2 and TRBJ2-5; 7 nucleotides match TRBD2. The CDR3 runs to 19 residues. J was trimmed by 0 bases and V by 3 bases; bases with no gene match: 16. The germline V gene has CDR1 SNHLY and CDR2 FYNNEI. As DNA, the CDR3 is TGTGCCAGCAGTGAGCTCCGCTGGACCAGCGGGATTGACCAAGAGACCCAGTACTTC. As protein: CASSELRWTSGIDQETQYF. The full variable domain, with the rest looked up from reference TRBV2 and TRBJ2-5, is EPEVTQTPSHQVTQMGQEVILRCVPISNHLYFYWYRQILGQKVEFLVSFYNNEISEKSEIFDDQFSVERPDGSNFTLKIRSTKLEDSAMYFCASSELRWTSGIDQETQYFGPGTRLLVL.

Here the CDR3 DNA reads TGTGCCAGCTCACGGCTTTCCCAGGACACTGAAGCTTTCTTT. This gives the protein CASSRLSQDTEAFF. The rearrangement uses TRBV18 and TRBJ1-1; D gene ambiguous. V was pared by 4 bases and J by 3 bases, with 12 bases between. The CDR3 runs 14 residues. Per germline, CDR1 KGHSH and CDR2 LQKENI.

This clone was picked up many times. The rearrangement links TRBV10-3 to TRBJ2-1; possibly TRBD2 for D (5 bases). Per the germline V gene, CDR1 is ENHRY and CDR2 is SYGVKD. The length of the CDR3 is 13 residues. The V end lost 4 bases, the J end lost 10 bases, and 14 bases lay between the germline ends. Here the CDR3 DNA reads TGTGCCATCAGTGCTCTAGCCCCCGCGGAGCAGTTCTTC. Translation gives CAISALAPAEQFF.

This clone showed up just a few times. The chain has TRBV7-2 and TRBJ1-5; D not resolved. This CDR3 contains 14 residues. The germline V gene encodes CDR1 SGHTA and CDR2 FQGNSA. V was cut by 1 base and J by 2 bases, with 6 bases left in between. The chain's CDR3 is CASSLDAGNQPQHF. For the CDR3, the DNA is TGTGCCAGCAGCTTAGACGCAGGCAATCAGCCCCAGCATTTT.

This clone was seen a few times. The CDR3 loop is CASSYGTSQREQFF. The CDR3 nucleotides are TGTGCCAGCAGTTACGGGACTTCCCAAAGGGAGCAGTTCTTC. The chain carries TRBV6-5 and TRBJ2-1; perhaps TRBD2 as D (6 bases). Trimming removed 2 bases from V and 10 bases from J, with 15 bases in between. The CDR3 runs to 14 residues. CDR1 is MNHEY, CDR2 SVGAGI, per germline.

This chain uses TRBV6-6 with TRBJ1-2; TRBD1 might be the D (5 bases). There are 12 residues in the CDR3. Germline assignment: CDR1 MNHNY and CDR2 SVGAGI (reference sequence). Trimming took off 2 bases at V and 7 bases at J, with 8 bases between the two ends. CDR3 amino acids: CASSYEGTGYTF. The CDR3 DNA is TGTGCCAGCAGTTACGAAGGGACTGGCTACACCTTC.

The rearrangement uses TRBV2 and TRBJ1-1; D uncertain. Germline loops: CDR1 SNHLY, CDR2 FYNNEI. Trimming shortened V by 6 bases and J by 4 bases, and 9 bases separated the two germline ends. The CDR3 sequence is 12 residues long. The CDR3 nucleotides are TGTGCCAGCAGCGGATATGCCACTGAAGCTTTCTTT. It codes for CASSGYATEAFF.

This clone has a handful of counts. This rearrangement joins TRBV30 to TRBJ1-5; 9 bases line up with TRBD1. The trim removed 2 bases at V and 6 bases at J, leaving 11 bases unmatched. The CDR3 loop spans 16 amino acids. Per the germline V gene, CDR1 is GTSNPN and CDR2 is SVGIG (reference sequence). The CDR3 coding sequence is TGTGCCTGGAGTACAGCTCGGACAGGGGCGGGTCAGCCCCAGCATTTT. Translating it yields CAWSTARTGAGQPQHF. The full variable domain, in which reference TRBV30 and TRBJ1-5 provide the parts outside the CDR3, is SQTIHQWPATLVQPVGSPLSLECTVEGTSNPNLYWYRQAAGRGLQLLFYSVGIGQISSEVPQNLSASRPQDRQFILSSKKLLLSDSGFYLCAWSTARTGAGQPQHFGDGTRLSIL.

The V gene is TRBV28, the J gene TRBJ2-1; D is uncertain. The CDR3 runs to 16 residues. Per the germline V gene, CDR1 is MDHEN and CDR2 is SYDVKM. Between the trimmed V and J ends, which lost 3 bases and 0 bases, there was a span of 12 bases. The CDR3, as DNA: TGTGCCAGCAGTTTCTACGGCATGAGCTCCTACAATGAGCAGTTCTTC. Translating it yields CASSFYGMSSYNEQFF.

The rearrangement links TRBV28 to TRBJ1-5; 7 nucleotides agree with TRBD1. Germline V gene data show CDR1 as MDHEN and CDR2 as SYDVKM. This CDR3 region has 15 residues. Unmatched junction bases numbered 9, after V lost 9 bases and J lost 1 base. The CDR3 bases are TGTGCCAGTAACTACCAGGGGGAAAGCAATCAGCCCCAGCATTTT. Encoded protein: CASNYQGESNQPQHF.

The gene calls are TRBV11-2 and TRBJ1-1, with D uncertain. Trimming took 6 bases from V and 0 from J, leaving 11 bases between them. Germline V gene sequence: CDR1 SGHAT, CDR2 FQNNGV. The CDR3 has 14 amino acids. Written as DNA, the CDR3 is TGTGCCAGCAGTTATACACTTATGAACACTGAAGCTTTCTTT. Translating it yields CASSYTLMNTEAFF.

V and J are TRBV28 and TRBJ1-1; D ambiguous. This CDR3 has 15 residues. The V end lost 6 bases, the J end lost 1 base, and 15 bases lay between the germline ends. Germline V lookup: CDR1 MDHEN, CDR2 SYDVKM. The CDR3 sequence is CASRPDLWENTEAFF. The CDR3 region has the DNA TGTGCCAGCAGGCCTGATCTGTGGGAGAACACTGAAGCTTTCTTT.

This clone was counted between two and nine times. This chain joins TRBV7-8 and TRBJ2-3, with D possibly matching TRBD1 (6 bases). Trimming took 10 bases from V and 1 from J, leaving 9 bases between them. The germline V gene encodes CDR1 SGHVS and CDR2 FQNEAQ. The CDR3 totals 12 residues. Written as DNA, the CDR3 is TGTGCCATCCGACAGGGCACAGATACGCAGTATTTT. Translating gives CAIRQGTDTQYF.

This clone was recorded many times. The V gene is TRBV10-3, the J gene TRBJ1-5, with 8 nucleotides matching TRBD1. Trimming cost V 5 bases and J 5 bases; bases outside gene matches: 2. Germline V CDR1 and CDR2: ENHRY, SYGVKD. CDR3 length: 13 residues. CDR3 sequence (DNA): TGTGCCATCAGTCAGGGGGCTGATCAGCCCCAGCATTTT. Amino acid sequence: CAISQGADQPQHF.